This TCR beta chain is from a study of shared clonotypes between healthy human individuals. The donors were all Caucasian adults (living in Nashville, Tennessee). The data were produced by immunoSEQ multiplex PCR, yet TCRdb's version contains in-frame clones alone and is incomplete. The data hold under 650,000 clones, with around 96% observed a single time. The study's findings and limits: At large depth, rarefaction still showed sorted-subset sequencing to be incomplete.

Germline V gene sequence: CDR1 SGHAT, CDR2 FQNNGV. Germline trimming cut 4 bases from V and 0 bases from J; bases unmatched to any gene: 4. The CDR3 length is 16 residues. With regard to this clone: Its antigen is not known.

The chain employs TRBV11-2 and TRBJ2-2; TRBD2 agrees at 8 bases. Sequenced: naive CD4+ T cells sorted from blood. The subset denotes: CD45RA+ positively selected. This TCR came from a woman younger than 45 in good health. CDR3 residues: CASSSTSGTNTGELFF. CDR3 bases: TGTGCCAGCAGCTCCACTAGCGGCACGAACACCGGGGAGCTGTTTTTT.